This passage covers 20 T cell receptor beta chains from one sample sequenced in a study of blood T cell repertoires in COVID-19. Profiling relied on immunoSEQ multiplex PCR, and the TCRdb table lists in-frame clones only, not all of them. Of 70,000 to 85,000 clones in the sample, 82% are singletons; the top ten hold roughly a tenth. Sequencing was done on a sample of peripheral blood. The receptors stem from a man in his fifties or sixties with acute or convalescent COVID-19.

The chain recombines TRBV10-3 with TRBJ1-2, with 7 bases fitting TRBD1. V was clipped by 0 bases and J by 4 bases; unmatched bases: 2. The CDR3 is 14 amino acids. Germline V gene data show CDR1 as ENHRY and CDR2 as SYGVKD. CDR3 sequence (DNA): TGTGCCATCAGTGAGTCGAAGGGGGCCTATGGCTACACCTTC. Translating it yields CAISESKGAYGYTF.

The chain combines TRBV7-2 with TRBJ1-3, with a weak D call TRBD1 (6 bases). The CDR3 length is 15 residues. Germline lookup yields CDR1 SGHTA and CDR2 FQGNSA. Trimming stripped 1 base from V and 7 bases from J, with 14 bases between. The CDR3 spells CASSLGRGGWNTIYF. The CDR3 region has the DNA TGTGCCAGCAGCTTAGGGAGGGGGGGGTGGAACACCATATATTTT.

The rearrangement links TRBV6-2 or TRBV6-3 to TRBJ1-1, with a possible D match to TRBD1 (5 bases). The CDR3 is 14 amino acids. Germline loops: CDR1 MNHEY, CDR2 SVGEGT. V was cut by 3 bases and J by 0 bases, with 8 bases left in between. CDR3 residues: CASSYSRVNTEAFF. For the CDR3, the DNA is TGTGCCAGCAGTTATTCCAGGGTGAACACTGAAGCTTTCTTT.

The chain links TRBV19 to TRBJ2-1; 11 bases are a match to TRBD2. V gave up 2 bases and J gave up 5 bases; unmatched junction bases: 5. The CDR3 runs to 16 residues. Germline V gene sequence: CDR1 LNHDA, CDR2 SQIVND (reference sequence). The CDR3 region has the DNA TGTGCCAGTAGTATAAGACTAGCGGGGCCTCACAATGAGCAGTTCTTC. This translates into CASSIRLAGPHNEQFF.

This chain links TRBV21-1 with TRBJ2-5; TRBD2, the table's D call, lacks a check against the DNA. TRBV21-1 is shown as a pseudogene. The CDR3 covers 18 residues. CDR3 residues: CASSNEAKRGRMQETQYF. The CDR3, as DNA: TGTGCCAGCAGCAATGAGGCGAAGCGGGGGCGCATGCAAGAGACCCAGTACTTC.

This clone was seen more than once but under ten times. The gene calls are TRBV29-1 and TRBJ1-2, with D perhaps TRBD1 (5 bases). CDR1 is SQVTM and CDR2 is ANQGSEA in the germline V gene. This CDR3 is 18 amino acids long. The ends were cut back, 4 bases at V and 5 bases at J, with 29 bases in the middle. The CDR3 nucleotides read TGCAGCGTTGGTGGCGACAGCTCAGCGACCCCACGACGTTATGGCTACACCTTC. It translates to CSVGGDSSATPRRYGYTF.

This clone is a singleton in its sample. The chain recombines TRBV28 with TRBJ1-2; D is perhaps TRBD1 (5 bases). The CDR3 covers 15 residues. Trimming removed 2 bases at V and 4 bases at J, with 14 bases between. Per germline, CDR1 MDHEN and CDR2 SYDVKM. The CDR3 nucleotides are TGTGCCAGCAGTTTACGCCCCGGGACTCTCTATGGCTACACCTTC. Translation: CASSLRPGTLYGYTF.

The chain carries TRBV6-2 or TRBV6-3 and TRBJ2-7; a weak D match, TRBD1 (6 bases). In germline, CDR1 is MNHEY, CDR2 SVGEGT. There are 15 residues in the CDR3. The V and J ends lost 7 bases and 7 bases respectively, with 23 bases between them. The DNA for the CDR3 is TGTGCCAGCACCCCTTCGTTGGGGGCATTGGGTGAGCAGTACTTC. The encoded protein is CASTPSLGALGEQYF.

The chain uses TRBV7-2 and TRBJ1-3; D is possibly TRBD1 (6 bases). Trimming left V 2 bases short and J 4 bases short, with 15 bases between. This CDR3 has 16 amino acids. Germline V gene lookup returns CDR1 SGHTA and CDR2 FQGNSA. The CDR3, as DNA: TGTGCCAGCAGCTTAACTAGAGGGGGTTCAGGAAACACCATATATTTT. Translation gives CASSLTRGGSGNTIYF. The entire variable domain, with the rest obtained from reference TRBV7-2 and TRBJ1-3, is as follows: GAGVSQSPSNKVTEKGKDVELRCDPISGHTALYWYRQSLGQGLEFLIYFQGNSAPDKSGLPSDRFSAERTGGSVSTLTIQRTQQEDSAVYLCASSLTRGGSGNTIYFGEGSWLTVV.

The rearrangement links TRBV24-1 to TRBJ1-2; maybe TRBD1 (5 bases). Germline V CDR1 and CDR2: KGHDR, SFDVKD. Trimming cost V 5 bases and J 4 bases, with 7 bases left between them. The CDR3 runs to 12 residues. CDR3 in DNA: TGTGCCACCAGTGGACAGTCCTATGGCTACACCTTC. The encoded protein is CATSGQSYGYTF.

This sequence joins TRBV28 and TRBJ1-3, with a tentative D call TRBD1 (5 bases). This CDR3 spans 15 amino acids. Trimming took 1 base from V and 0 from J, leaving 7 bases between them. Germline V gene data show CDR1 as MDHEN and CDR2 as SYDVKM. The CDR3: CASSLSGYSGNTIYF. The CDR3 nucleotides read TGTGCCAGCAGTTTATCAGGGTACTCTGGAAACACCATATATTTT.

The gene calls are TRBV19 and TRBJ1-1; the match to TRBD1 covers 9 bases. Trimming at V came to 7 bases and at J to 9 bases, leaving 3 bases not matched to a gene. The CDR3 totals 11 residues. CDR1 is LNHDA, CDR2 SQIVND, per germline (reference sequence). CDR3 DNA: TGTGCCAGTATAGACAGGGGGAAAGCTTTCTTT. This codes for CASIDRGKAFF.

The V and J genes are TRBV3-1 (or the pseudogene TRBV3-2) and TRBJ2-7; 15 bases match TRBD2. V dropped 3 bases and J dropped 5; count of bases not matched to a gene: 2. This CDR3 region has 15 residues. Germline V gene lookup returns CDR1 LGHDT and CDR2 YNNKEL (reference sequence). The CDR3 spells CASSQGLAGGDEQYF. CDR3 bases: TGTGCCAGCAGCCAGGGACTAGCGGGAGGCGACGAGCAGTACTTC.

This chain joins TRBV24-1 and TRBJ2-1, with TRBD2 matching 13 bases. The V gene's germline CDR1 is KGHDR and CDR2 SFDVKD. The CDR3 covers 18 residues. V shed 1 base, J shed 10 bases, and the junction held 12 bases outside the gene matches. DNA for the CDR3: TGTGCCACCAGTGATTTTTTATCCGGGACTAGCGGGACTGGGGAGCAGTTCTTC. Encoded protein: CATSDFLSGTSGTGEQFF.

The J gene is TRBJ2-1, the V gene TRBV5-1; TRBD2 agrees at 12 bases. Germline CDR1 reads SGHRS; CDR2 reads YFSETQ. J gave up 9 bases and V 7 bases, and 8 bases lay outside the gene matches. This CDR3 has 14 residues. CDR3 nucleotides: TGCGCCAGCCGCCTAGCGGGAGGGAGAGGTGAGCAGTTCTTC. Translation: CASRLAGGRGEQFF.

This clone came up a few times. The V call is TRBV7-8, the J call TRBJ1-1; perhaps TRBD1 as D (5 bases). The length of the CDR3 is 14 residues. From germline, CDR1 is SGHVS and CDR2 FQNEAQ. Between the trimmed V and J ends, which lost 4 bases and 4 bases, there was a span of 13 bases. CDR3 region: CASSWVGRGTEAFF. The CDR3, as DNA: TGTGCCAGCAGCTGGGTGGGGCGGGGCACTGAAGCTTTCTTT.

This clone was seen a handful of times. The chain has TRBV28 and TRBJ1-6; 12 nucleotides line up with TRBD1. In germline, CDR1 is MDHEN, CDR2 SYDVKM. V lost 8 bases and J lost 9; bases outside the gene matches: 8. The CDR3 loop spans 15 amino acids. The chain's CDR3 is CASSSPGQGASPLHF. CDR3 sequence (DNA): TGTGCCAGCTCGTCCCCGGGACAGGGGGCTTCACCCCTCCACTTT. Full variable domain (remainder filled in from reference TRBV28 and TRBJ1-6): DVKVTQSSRYLVKRTGEKVFLECVQDMDHENMFWYRQDPGLGLRLIYFSYDVKMKEKGDIPEGYSVSREKKERFSLILESASTNQTSMYLCASSSPGQGASPLHFGNGTRLTVT.

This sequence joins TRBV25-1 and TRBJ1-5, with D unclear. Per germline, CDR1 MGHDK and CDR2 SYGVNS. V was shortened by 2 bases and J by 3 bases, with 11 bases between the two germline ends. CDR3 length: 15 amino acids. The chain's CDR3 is CASSESGQFNQPQHF. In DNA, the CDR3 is TGTGCCAGCAGTGAAAGTGGCCAATTCAATCAGCCCCAGCATTTT.

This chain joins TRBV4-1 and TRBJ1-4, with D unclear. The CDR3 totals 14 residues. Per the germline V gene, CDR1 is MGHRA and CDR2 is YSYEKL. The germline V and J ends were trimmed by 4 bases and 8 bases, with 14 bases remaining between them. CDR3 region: CASSLTPLVEKLFF. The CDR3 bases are TGCGCCAGCAGCCTGACACCCTTGGTAGAAAAACTGTTTTTT.

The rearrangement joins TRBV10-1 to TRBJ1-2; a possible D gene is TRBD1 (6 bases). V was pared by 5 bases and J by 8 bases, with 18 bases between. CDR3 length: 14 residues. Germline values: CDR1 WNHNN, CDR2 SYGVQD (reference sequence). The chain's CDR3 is CASSYRECVDGYTF. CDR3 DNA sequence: TGCGCCAGCAGTTACAGGGAGTGCGTTGACGGCTACACCTTC.